The text below deals with one TCR beta chain. Its antigen is undetermined. This entry comes from a study of cytomegalovirus exposure and HLA in healthy donors. PCR amplification relied on 60 Vbeta primers (plus 13 Jbeta primers). Using immunoSEQ multiplex PCR, the repertoire was profiled, and TCRdb retains in-frame clones only, with some absent. The table has 80,000 to 100,000 clones, approximately 82% seen once. Study conclusions and caveats: CMV serostatus was the sole immune exposure data available. Reports credit the classifier with highly specific, highly sensitive diagnosis of cytomegalovirus status.

Losses at the gene ends were 4 bases for V and 2 bases for J; bases not matched to a gene: 3. CDR1 is SGHRS and CDR2 is YFSETQ in the germline V gene. CDR3 length: 14 amino acids. The chain recombines TRBV5-1 with TRBJ2-3; 8 nucleotides match TRBD1. The receptor comes from a female donor in good health and CMV-seropositive. Sequencing was performed on PBMCs. CDR3 nucleotides: TGCGCCAGCAGCAGGGACAGGTCCACAGATACGCAGTATTTT. Encoded protein: CASSRDRSTDTQYF.